Detailed here is one T cell receptor beta chain. Trimming took off 1 base at V and 1 base at J, with 12 bases between the two ends. Germline V CDR1 and CDR2: DFQATT, SNEGSKA (reference sequence). This CDR3 contains 15 residues. This sample was included in a study of CD8+CD57+ T cells in acquired aplastic anemia. Genomic DNA constituted the template upon which TCR beta VDJ and CDR3 profiling was performed. MiXCR was run by TCRdb on the reads, yielding one entry per CDR3 protein. The table includes approximately 380,000 distinct CDR3 sequences, 55% to 75% detected once. The V and J genes are TRBV20-1 and TRBJ2-3; the D gene is possibly TRBD2 (5 bases). Sequencing was performed on sorted CD4+, CD8+, or CD8+CD57+ T cells (not recorded which) from PBMCs. The sequence derives from a human donor in good health, serving as a control. The DNA of the CDR3 is TGCAGTGCTAGAGTTGCTAGCTCACGCACAGATACGCAGTATTTT. Protein product: CSARVASSRTDTQYF.